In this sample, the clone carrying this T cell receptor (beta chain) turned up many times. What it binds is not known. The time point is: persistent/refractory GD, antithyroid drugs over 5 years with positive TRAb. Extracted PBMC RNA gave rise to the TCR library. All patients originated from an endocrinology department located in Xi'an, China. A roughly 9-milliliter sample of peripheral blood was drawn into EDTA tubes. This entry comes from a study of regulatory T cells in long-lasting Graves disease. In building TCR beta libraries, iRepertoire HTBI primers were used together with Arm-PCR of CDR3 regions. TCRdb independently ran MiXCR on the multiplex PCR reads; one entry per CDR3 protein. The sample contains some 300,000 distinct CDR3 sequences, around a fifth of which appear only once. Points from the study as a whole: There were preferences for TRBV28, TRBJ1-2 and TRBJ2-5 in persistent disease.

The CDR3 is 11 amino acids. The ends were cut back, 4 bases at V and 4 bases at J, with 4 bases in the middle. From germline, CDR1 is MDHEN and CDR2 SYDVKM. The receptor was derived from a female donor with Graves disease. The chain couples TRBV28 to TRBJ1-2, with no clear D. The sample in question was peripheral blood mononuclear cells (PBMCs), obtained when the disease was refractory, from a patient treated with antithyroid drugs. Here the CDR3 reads CASSSLYGYTF. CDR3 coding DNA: TGTGCCAGCAGTTCACTCTATGGCTACACCTTC.